What follows are 32 T cell receptor beta chains derived from one specimen sequenced in a study of blood T cell repertoires in COVID-19. The protocol was immunoSEQ multiplex PCR, while the TCRdb copy is restricted to in-frame clones and leaves out a portion. The sample carries under 80,000 clones, around 83% recorded once. The sample comprised peripheral blood. Every receptor here comes from a man older than 75 with acute or convalescent COVID-19.

The CDR3 coding sequence is TGTGCCAGCGCAACAAGTGGGGGGGCTGCTGAAAAACTGTTTTTT. This sequence encodes CASATSGGAAEKLFF. The gene calls are TRBV28 and TRBJ1-4, with D possibly TRBD1 on 6 matching bases. The CDR3 consists of 15 residues. Germline assignment: CDR1 MDHEN and CDR2 SYDVKM. V lost 8 bases and J lost 7, with 20 bases in between.

This clone was observed a single time. The sample carries other DNA sequences with the same CDR3. V gene TRBV28 combines with J gene TRBJ1-2; D remains ambiguous. Germline V CDR1 and CDR2: MDHEN, SYDVKM. V lost 8 bases, J lost 2 bases, and 12 bases lay in between. CDR3 length: 13 residues. In DNA, the CDR3 is TGTGCCAGCTCCCGCGGTCAGAACTATGGCTACACCTTC. Translation: CASSRGQNYGYTF.

This clone was counted between two and nine times. J is TRBJ1-1 and V is TRBV10-1; possibly TRBD1 for D (5 bases). The CDR3 runs 13 residues. Germline loops: CDR1 WNHNN, CDR2 SYGVQD (reference sequence). V was pared by 7 bases and J by 1 base, with 10 bases between. The CDR3 nucleotides are TGCGCCAGCAAGGAACAGGCGAACACTGAAGCTTTCTTT. It specifies CASKEQANTEAFF.

The genes are TRBV11-2 and TRBJ1-2; a possible D gene is TRBD1 (6 bases). Germline values: CDR1 SGHAT, CDR2 FQNNGV. The V end lost 5 bases, the J end lost 5 bases, and 18 bases lay between the germline ends. The CDR3 has 15 residues. The CDR3: CASSPGRGAGYGYTF. CDR3 sequence (DNA): TGTGCCAGCAGCCCTGGGCGGGGGGCAGGGTATGGCTACACCTTC.

The chain combines TRBV28 with TRBJ1-1; TRBD1 might be the D (6 bases). Trimming removed 7 bases from V and 0 bases from J, with 18 bases in between. The CDR3 is made up of 16 amino acids. Per germline, CDR1 MDHEN and CDR2 SYDVKM. The CDR3 DNA reads as TGTGCCAGCATCGGAGCCCGAGGGGACATGAACACTGAAGCTTTCTTT. Its protein product is CASIGARGDMNTEAFF.

The chain employs TRBV7-9 and TRBJ2-1; 11 positions match TRBD2. The CDR3 extends over 14 amino acids. Germline V gene lookup returns CDR1 SEHNR and CDR2 FQNEAQ (reference sequence). V was pared by 1 base and J by 9 bases, with 2 bases of the junction left unmatched. The CDR3 protein is CASSLELAGAEQFF. As DNA, the CDR3 is TGTGCCAGCAGCTTAGAACTAGCGGGGGCTGAGCAGTTCTTC. The variable domain in full, with the rest retrieved from reference TRBV7-9 and TRBJ2-1, is DTGVSQNPRHKITKRGQNVTFRCDPISEHNRLYWYRQTLGQGPEFLTYFQNEAQLEKSRLLSDRFSAERPKGSFSTLEIQRTEQGDSAMYLCASSLELAGAEQFFGPGTRLTVL.

The chain couples TRBV3-1 (or the pseudogene TRBV3-2) to TRBJ1-1; D uncertain. Per germline, CDR1 LGHDT and CDR2 YNNKEL (reference sequence). The CDR3 contains 11 residues. Trimming stripped 3 bases from V and 10 bases from J, with 9 bases between. CDR3 bases: TGTGCCAGCAGCCACGGGTCCGGAGCTTTCTTT. This sequence encodes CASSHGSGAFF.

This chain connects TRBV6-5 to TRBJ2-7, with D unresolved. Trimming left V 2 bases short and J 3 bases short, with 2 bases between. Germline CDR1 and CDR2: MNHEY and SVGAGI. The CDR3 is made up of 11 amino acids. The CDR3 region is CASSYLYEQYF. The CDR3 DNA is TGTGCCAGCAGTTACCTCTACGAGCAGTACTTC.

The chain is built from TRBV5-1 and TRBJ1-2; D gene uncertain. V was cut by 1 base and J by 0 bases, with 4 bases left in between. There are 13 residues in the CDR3. CDR1 and CDR2 (germline): SGHRS, YFSETQ. The CDR3 spells CASSLTTNYGYTF. CDR3 sequence (DNA): TGCGCCAGCAGCTTGACAACTAACTATGGCTACACCTTC. The whole variable domain, remainder taken from reference TRBV5-1 and TRBJ1-2, is KAGVTQTPRYLIKTRGQQVTLSCSPISGHRSVSWYQQTPGQGLQFLFEYFSETQRNKGNFPGRFSGRQFSNSRSEMNVSTLELGDSALYLCASSLTTNYGYTFGSGTRLTVV.

This clone was recorded once. This chain's CDR3 is CASSSGERSSETQYF. The CDR3 DNA reads TGTGCCAGCTCCAGCGGGGAGAGGTCCTCGGAGACCCAGTACTTC. The gene calls are TRBV9 and TRBJ2-5, with 7 positions matching TRBD2. CDR1 and CDR2 (germline): SGDLS, YYNGEE. J gave up 5 bases and V 7 bases, and 14 bases lay outside the gene matches. This CDR3 contains 15 residues. The full variable domain, with the rest looked up from reference TRBV9 and TRBJ2-5, is DSGVTQTPKHLITATGQRVTLRCSPRSGDLSVYWYQQSLDQGLQFLIQYYNGEERAKGNILERFSAQQFPDLHSELNLSSLELGDSALYFCASSSGERSSETQYFGPGTRLLVL.

The genes are TRBV20-1 and TRBJ2-1; 7 bases match TRBD2. With 3 bases clipped from V and 0 bases from J, the junction kept 8 bases outside the gene matches. This CDR3 is built from 16 residues. In germline, CDR1 is DFQATT, CDR2 SNEGSKA (reference sequence). CDR3 loop: CSASSASGGSYNEQFF. The DNA of the CDR3 is TGCAGTGCTAGTTCAGCTAGCGGAGGCTCCTACAATGAGCAGTTCTTC.

The chain employs TRBV19 and TRBJ2-2, with no clear D. The CDR3 extends over 13 amino acids. The ends were cut back, 8 bases at V and 0 bases at J, with 7 bases in the middle. Germline values: CDR1 LNHDA, CDR2 SQIVND (reference sequence). The CDR3 here is CASSNTNTGELFF. For the CDR3, the DNA is TGTGCCAGTTCCAACACGAACACCGGGGAGCTGTTTTTT.

This clone appeared a few times. The V and J genes are TRBV6-2 or TRBV6-3 and TRBJ2-7; 8 positions agree with TRBD1. The CDR3 is made up of 12 amino acids. V lost 5 bases, J lost 6 bases, and 3 bases stayed unmatched. Germline V CDR1 and CDR2: MNHEY, SVGEGT. The CDR3, as DNA: TGTGCCAGCAGTCCAGGGGGCGGCGAGCAGTACTTC. Its translation: CASSPGGGEQYF.

The chain combines TRBV18 with TRBJ2-3; 9 nucleotides match TRBD2. The V and J ends lost 1 base and 2 bases, in that order; junction bases with no gene match: 16. CDR3 size: 20 residues. CDR1 and CDR2 from the germline V gene are KGHSH and LQKENI. The DNA of the CDR3 is TGTGCCAGCTCACCACTTGGCCTAGCGGGACCCGAGGGTGACACAGATACGCAGTATTTT. Protein: CASSPLGLAGPEGDTDTQYF. The full variable domain, its missing parts supplied by reference TRBV18 and TRBJ2-3, is NAGVMQNPRHLVRRRGQEARLRCSPMKGHSHVYWYRQLPEEGLKFMVYLQKENIIDESGMPKERFSAEFPKEGPSILRIQQVVRGDSAAYFCASSPLGLAGPEGDTDTQYFGPGTRLTVL.

This chain links TRBV7-9 with TRBJ1-2, with 8 bases aligning to TRBD1. J lost 8 bases, V lost 1 base, and 3 bases had no gene match. Germline V CDR1 and CDR2: SEHNR, FQNEAQ (reference sequence). The CDR3 length is 13 residues. CDR3 amino acids: CASSLGQGMGYTF. CDR3 sequence (DNA): TGTGCCAGCAGCTTAGGACAGGGGATGGGCTACACCTTC.

V and J are TRBV7-8 and TRBJ1-4, with D possibly matching TRBD1 (6 bases). Trimming took off 5 bases at V and 0 bases at J, with 19 bases between the two ends. This CDR3 region has 18 residues. From germline, CDR1 is SGHVS and CDR2 FQNEAQ. CDR3 sequence (DNA): TGTGCCAGCAGCCCCCACGCAGGGGCCTCTGCAACTAATGAAAAACTGTTTTTT. Translating gives CASSPHAGASATNEKLFF.

The chain links TRBV19 to TRBJ2-4; a weak D match, TRBD1 (6 bases). Trimming removed 5 bases from V and 0 bases from J, with 11 bases in between. The CDR3 sequence is 15 residues long. CDR1 is LNHDA, CDR2 SQIVND, per germline (reference sequence). CDR3 sequence: CASSSEQGAKNIQYF. In DNA, the CDR3 is TGTGCCAGTAGTTCCGAACAGGGAGCCAAAAACATTCAGTACTTC. Combining the CDR3 with reference TRBV19 and TRBJ2-4 gives the whole variable domain DGGITQSPKYLFRKEGQNVTLSCEQNLNHDAMYWYRQDPGQGLRLIYYSQIVNDFQKGDIAEGYSVSREKKESFPLTVTSAQKNPTAFYLCASSSEQGAKNIQYFGAGTRLSVL.

Only one count was recorded for this clone. The sample contains more than one DNA sequence encoding this CDR3. The genes are TRBV7-2 and TRBJ2-7, with D tentatively TRBD1 (5 bases). This CDR3 spans 12 amino acids. Germline lookup yields CDR1 SGHTA and CDR2 FQGNSA. The V gene lost 2 bases and the J gene lost 4 bases, with 6 bases spanning the gap. CDR3 DNA: TGTGCCAGCAGCTTACAGGGTTACGAGCAGTACTTC. Its translation: CASSLQGYEQYF.

This clone has just a few counts. V and J are TRBV19 and TRBJ1-6, with 9 nucleotides matching TRBD1. V lost 4 bases, J lost 5 bases, and 3 bases stayed unmatched. Germline V gene lookup returns CDR1 LNHDA and CDR2 SQIVND (reference sequence). The CDR3 spans 15 residues. As DNA, the CDR3 is TGTGCCAGTAGTAGCCGGGACAGGGATAATTCACCCCTCCACTTT. As protein: CASSSRDRDNSPLHF.

The chain couples TRBV19 to TRBJ1-4; 7 bases fit TRBD1. V trimming: 7 bases; J trimming: 5 bases; junction bases outside the gene matches: 10. The CDR3 is made up of 15 amino acids. Looked up from germline, CDR1 is LNHDA and CDR2 is SQIVND (reference sequence). The CDR3 region is CASTVRGQQNEKLFF. CDR3 sequence (DNA): TGTGCCAGTACGGTTCGGGGACAGCAGAATGAAAAACTGTTTTTT.

The chain has TRBV5-1 and TRBJ2-5; the match to TRBD2 covers 14 bases. The CDR3 has 13 amino acids. CDR1 and CDR2 from the germline V gene are SGHRS and YFSETQ. J was trimmed by 5 bases and V by 7 bases; bases with no gene match: 1. This CDR3 reads CASGTSGSETQYF. CDR3 in DNA: TGCGCCAGCGGGACTAGCGGGAGCGAGACCCAGTACTTC.

This chain uses TRBV5-4 with TRBJ2-2, with 9 bases identical to TRBD1. The length of the CDR3 is 14 residues. CDR1 is SGHNT and CDR2 is YYREEE in the germline V gene (reference sequence). Trimming at V came to 4 bases and at J to 7 bases, leaving 5 bases not matched to a gene. The CDR3 loop reads CASSGGQGLGELFF. As DNA, the CDR3 is TGTGCCAGCAGCGGAGGACAGGGGCTCGGGGAGCTGTTTTTT.

This rearrangement joins TRBV6-5 to TRBJ2-2; 9 bases agree with TRBD2. Germline assignment: CDR1 MNHEY and CDR2 SVGAGI. The CDR3 consists of 15 residues. Unmatched junction bases numbered 2, after V lost 4 bases and J lost 2 bases. The chain's CDR3 is CASSWRGGNTGELFF. The CDR3 region has the DNA TGTGCCAGCAGTTGGCGGGGGGGCAACACCGGGGAGCTGTTTTTT.

This clone was detected only a few times. This chain uses TRBV7-9 with TRBJ2-1; 13 positions agree with TRBD2. Trimming removed 5 bases from V and 4 bases from J; junction bases left unmatched: 11. The CDR3 has 18 amino acids. Germline CDR1 and CDR2: SEHNR and FQNEAQ (reference sequence). CDR3 loop: CASSPRTSGGRAYNEQFF. The CDR3 bases are TGTGCCAGCAGCCCCAGGACTAGCGGGGGCCGAGCTTACAATGAGCAGTTCTTC.

The chain joins TRBV27 to TRBJ2-1; D not resolved. The germline gives CDR1 MNHEY, CDR2 SMNVEV (reference sequence). V was trimmed by 4 bases and J by 0 bases, leaving 10 bases between them. The CDR3 spans 15 residues. The CDR3 DNA follows: TGTGCCAGCAGTTACACAGCCCGCTCCTACAATGAGCAGTTCTTC. This sequence encodes CASSYTARSYNEQFF.

CDR3 protein: CATSRDSGHYYEQYF. The DNA of the CDR3 is TGTGCCACCAGCAGAGATTCAGGACATTACTACGAGCAGTACTTC. The V gene is TRBV15, the J gene TRBJ2-7; a weak D match, TRBD1 (5 bases). There are 15 residues in the CDR3. CDR1 and CDR2 from the germline V gene are LNHNV and YYDKDF (reference sequence). Trimming removed 0 bases from V and 3 bases from J, with 12 bases in between. Variable domain in full (rest from reference TRBV15 and TRBJ2-7): DAMVIQNPRYQVTQFGKPVTLSCSQTLNHNVMYWYQQKSSQAPKLLFHYYDKDFNNEADTPDNFQSRRPNTSFCFLDIRSPGLGDTAMYLCATSRDSGHYYEQYFGPGTRLTVT.

The chain uses TRBV19 and TRBJ1-1, with 7 bases that match TRBD1. Germline-derived CDR1 and CDR2 are LNHDA and SQIVND (reference sequence). The V segment lost 4 bases and the J segment 4 bases; nucleotides outside the gene matches: 3. The CDR3 spans 13 residues. CDR3 sequence (DNA): TGTGCCAGTAGTAAGAGGGGGCTCACTGAAGCTTTCTTT. Encoded protein: CASSKRGLTEAFF.

The rearrangement uses TRBV18 and TRBJ1-1; TRBD1 might be the D (6 bases). Germline values: CDR1 KGHSH, CDR2 LQKENI. The CDR3 loop spans 16 amino acids. V lost 4 bases and J 1 base, leaving 16 bases between the germline ends. CDR3 in DNA: TGTGCCAGCTCACTTGTTGCAGGGGCTTCGAACACTGAAGCTTTCTTT. Its protein product is CASSLVAGASNTEAFF.

This chain links TRBV4-3 with TRBJ1-2; a weak D match, TRBD1 (6 bases). CDR3 size: 14 residues. Germline CDR1 reads LGHNA; CDR2 reads YSLEER. Trimming took off 0 bases at V and 4 bases at J, with 9 bases between the two ends. The chain's CDR3 is CASSQEGGRYGYTF. DNA of the CDR3: TGCGCCAGCAGCCAAGAGGGGGGGCGCTATGGCTACACCTTC.

This clone occurred a few times. V usage is TRBV7-2 and J usage is TRBJ2-5; tentative D call: TRBD1 (5 bases). CDR3 length: 14 residues. The V end was cut by 1 base, the J end by 4 bases, with 10 bases between. Germline V gives CDR1 SGHTA, CDR2 FQGNSA. The CDR3 sequence is CASSLERGIETQYF. CDR3 DNA sequence: TGTGCCAGCAGCTTAGAAAGGGGCATAGAGACCCAGTACTTC.

The chain uses TRBV11-3 and TRBJ2-1; 10 bases match TRBD2. CDR3 size: 18 residues. Trimming at V came to 3 bases and at J to 2 bases, leaving 10 bases not matched to a gene. Germline loops: CDR1 SGHNT, CDR2 YENEEA. The CDR3 loop is CASSFSAGGPSAYNEQFF. CDR3 DNA: TGTGCCAGCAGCTTTTCAGCGGGAGGGCCGTCTGCCTACAATGAGCAGTTCTTC.

The chain uses TRBV5-1 and TRBJ1-5; no clear D gene. The V gene lost 5 bases and the J gene lost 0 bases, with 12 bases spanning the gap. Germline values: CDR1 SGHRS, CDR2 YFSETQ. The CDR3 is 15 residues long. The CDR3 loop reads CASRPTGSSNQPQHF. CDR3 sequence (DNA): TGCGCCAGCAGACCGACGGGAAGTAGCAATCAGCCCCAGCATTTT.